Presented here are 6 T cell receptor beta chains from one specimen sequenced in a study of CD8+CD57+ T cells in acquired aplastic anemia. Patients sequenced had flow cytometry evidence of CD8+CD57+ cell expansion. Profiling that covered TCR beta VDJ and CDR3 relied on genomic DNA as its template. MiXCR was run by TCRdb on the reads, yielding one entry per CDR3 protein. The sample shows some 200,000 distinct CDR3 sequences, around 50% of them seen only once. Sequenced sample: sorted CD4+, CD8+, or CD8+CD57+ T cells (not recorded which) from PBMCs. The receptors were sampled from a human donor with aplastic anemia.

The rearrangement links TRBV20-1 to TRBJ1-1; D is ambiguous. Germline CDR1 DFQATT, CDR2 SNEGSKA (reference sequence). The CDR3 is 11 residues long. Trimming shortened V by 4 bases and J by 1 base, and 4 bases separated the two germline ends. CDR3: CSANANTEAFF. For the CDR3, the DNA is TGCAGTGCTAACGCGAACACTGAAGCTTTCTTT.

Comment on this clonotype: The CDR3 carries no conserved terminal phenylalanine or tryptophan, so it likely arises from a read error. No DNA is shown, since the ends of the CDR3 on it are uncertain; the CDR3 is the one TCRdb lists. This sequence joins TRBV15 and TRBJ1-1. The CDR3 adds up to 8 amino acids, both ends counted. From germline, CDR1 is LNHNV and CDR2 YYDKDF (reference sequence). CDR3 loop: CATSRDLS.

At least ten counts were recorded for this clonotype. The chain couples TRBV4-1 to TRBJ1-5; D is unclear. Deletions cut 4 bases from V and 3 bases from J, with 13 bases between. The CDR3 covers 15 residues. Germline-derived CDR1 and CDR2 are MGHRA and YSYEKL. CDR3 DNA: TGCGCCAGCAGCCCTCACCCGGTCCTCAATCAGCCCCAGCATTTT. It encodes CASSPHPVLNQPQHF.

This chain links TRBV15 with TRBJ2-2; TRBD1 matches 9 bases. The V and J ends lost 2 bases and 3 bases, in that order; junction bases with no gene match: 4. CDR1 is LNHNV, CDR2 YYDKDF, per germline (reference sequence). There are 16 residues in the CDR3. This chain's CDR3 is CATSRTGGADTGELFF. CDR3 nucleotide sequence: TGTGCCACCAGCAGAACAGGGGGCGCGGACACCGGGGAGCTGTTTTTT. The entire variable domain, with the rest obtained from reference TRBV15 and TRBJ2-2, is as follows: DAMVIQNPRYQVTQFGKPVTLSCSQTLNHNVMYWYQQKSSQAPKLLFHYYDKDFNNEADTPDNFQSRRPNTSFCFLDIRSPGLGDTAMYLCATSRTGGADTGELFFGEGSRLTVL.

This clonotype was recorded many times. J is TRBJ1-1 and V is TRBV19; D is undetermined. The CDR3 is 13 amino acids. From germline, CDR1 is LNHDA and CDR2 SQIVND (reference sequence). Trimming removed 7 bases at V and 4 bases at J, with 13 bases between. The CDR3 region has the DNA TGTGCCAGTAAGGAATCAGAGGGCACTGAAGCTTTCTTT. Translating it yields CASKESEGTEAFF.

Turning to this clonotype: A much larger clonotype is one base distant, so this may be a read error. The chain joins TRBV10-3 to TRBJ2-1; 7 bases match TRBD2. The CDR3 has 15 amino acids. In germline, CDR1 is ENHRY, CDR2 SYGVKD. This CDR3 reads CASSFERGGGNERFF. Here the CDR3 DNA reads TGTGCCAGCAGTTTCGAGCGGGGTGGGGGGAATGAGCGGTTCTTC.